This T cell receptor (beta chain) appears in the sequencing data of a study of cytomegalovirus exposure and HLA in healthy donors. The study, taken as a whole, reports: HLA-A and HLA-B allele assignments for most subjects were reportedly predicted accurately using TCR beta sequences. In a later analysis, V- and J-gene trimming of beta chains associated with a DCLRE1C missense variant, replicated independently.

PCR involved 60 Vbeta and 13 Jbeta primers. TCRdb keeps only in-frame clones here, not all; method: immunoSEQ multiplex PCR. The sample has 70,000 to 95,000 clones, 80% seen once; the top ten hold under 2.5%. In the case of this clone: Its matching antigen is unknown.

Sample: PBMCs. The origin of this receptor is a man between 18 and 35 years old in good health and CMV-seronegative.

CDR3 bases: TGCGCCAGCAGTGGACGGAGGGGTCCCGGGGATACGCAGTATTTT. Its protein is CASSGRRGPGDTQYF. The J gene is TRBJ2-3, the V gene TRBV10-1, with D possibly matching TRBD2 (6 bases). Between the trimmed V and J ends, which lost 4 bases and 6 bases, there was a span of 17 bases. The CDR3 is 15 residues long. CDR1 and CDR2 (germline): WNHNN, SYGVQD (reference sequence).